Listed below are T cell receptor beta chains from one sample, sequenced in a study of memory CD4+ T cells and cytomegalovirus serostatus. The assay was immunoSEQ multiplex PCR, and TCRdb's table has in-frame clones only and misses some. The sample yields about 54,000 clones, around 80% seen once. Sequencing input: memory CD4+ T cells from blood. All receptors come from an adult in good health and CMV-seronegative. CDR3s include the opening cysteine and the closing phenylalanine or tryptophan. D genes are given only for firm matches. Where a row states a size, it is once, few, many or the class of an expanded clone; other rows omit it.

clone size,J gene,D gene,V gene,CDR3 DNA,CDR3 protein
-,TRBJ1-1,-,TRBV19,TGTGCCAGTAGTAGAATGAACACTGAAGCTTTCTTT,CASSRMNTEAFF
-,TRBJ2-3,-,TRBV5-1,TGCGCCAGCAGCTTGAGAGGGGTCACCACAGATACGCAGTATTTT,CASSLRGVTTDTQYF
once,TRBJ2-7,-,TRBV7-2,TGTGCCAGCAGCTTAGCGCTAGGGGCAGGGGCACAGCAGTACTTC,CASSLALGAGAQQYF
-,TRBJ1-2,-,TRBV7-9,TGTGCCAGCAGCTTAGGCGTTAACTATGGCTACACCTTC,CASSLGVNYGYTF
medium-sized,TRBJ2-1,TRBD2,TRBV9,TGTGCCAGCAGCGTAAGTAGCGGGAGGTACAATGAGCAGTTCTTC,CASSVSSGRYNEQFF
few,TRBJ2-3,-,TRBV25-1,TGTGCCAGCAGTGAATTTGCGGGGGCTACGCAGTATTTT,CASSEFAGATQYF
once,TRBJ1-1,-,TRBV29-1,TGCAGCGGTCGGACAGCGAACACTGAAGCTTTCTTT,CSGRTANTEAFF
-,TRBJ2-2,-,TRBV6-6,TGTGCCAGCAGTTCCCCCGCCGGGGAGCTGTTTTTT,CASSSPAGELFF
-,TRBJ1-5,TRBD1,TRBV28,TGTGCCAGCAGACCTCCGACAGGGACGGGTAATCAGCCCCAGCATTTT,CASRPPTGTGNQPQHF
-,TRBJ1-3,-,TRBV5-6,TGTGCCAGCAGCTTGGCAGGGAGTAGCTCTGGAAACACCATATATTTT,CASSLAGSSSGNTIYF
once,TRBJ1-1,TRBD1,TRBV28,TGTGCCAGCAGTTTTGGTTCGGACAGGGCACCTTTCTTT,CASSFGSDRAPFF
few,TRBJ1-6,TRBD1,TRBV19,TGTGCCAGTAGTACTCCCAGGGGGGGATATTCACCCCTCCACTTT,CASSTPRGGYSPLHF
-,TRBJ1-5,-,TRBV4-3,TGCGCCAGCAGCCAAGATCACGAAAATCAGCCCCAGCATTTT,CASSQDHENQPQHF
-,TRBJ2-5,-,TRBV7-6,TGTGCCAGCAGCCCGGAGGGAGAGACCCAGTACTTC,CASSPEGETQYF
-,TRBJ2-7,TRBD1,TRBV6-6,TGTGCCAGCAGTCGGACAGGGTTAGGGTACGAGCAGTACTTC,CASSRTGLGYEQYF
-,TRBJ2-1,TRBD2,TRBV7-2,TGTGCCAGCAGCCGATATTTCGGAGCGGGAGTTTACAATGAGCAGTTCTTC,CASSRYFGAGVYNEQFF
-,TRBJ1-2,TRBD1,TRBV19,TGTGCCACCCGACAGGGGGAGTTCTGGACCTTC,CATRQGEFWTF
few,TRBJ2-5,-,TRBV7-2,TGTGCCAGCAGCTTAGGACTACCCACTCAAGAGACCCAGTACTTC,CASSLGLPTQETQYF
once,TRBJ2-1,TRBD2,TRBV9,TGTGCCAGCAGCGTCACTAGCGGGGTTACACACAATGAGCAGTTCTTC,CASSVTSGVTHNEQFF
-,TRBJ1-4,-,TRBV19,TGTGCCAGTAGGCCCGGGGGGTTTGGAAAACTGTTTTTT,CASRPGGFGKLFF
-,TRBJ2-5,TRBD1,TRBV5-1,TGCGCCAGCAGCCTATGGGACAGGGGACCTAAAGAGACCCAGTACTTC,CASSLWDRGPKETQYF
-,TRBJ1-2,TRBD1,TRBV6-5,TGTGCCAGCAGACCTACAGGGGGGCGTGGCTACACCTTC,CASRPTGGRGYTF
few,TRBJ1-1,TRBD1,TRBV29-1,TGCAGCGTTGAAGACGTGGAGGGACAGGGTAGTTGGAACACTGAAGCTTTCTTT,CSVEDVEGQGSWNTEAFF
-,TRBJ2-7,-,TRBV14,TGTGCCAGCAGCCAAGATCGAAGGGGGTACGAGCAGTACTTC,CASSQDRRGYEQYF
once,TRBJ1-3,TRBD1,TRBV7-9,TGTGCCAGCAGTCAGACAGGGCCCTTCTCTGGAAACACCATATATTTT,CASSQTGPFSGNTIYF
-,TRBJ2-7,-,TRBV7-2,TGTGCCACCAAACCCGACAGGTCCCCCTACGAGCAGTACTTC,CATKPDRSPYEQYF
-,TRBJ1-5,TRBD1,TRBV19,TGTGCCAGCAGGGGGAGCAATCAGCCCCAGCATTTT,CASRGSNQPQHF
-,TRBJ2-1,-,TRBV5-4,TGTGCCAGCAGCCCACAGGCTAATAACAATGAGCAGTTCTTC,CASSPQANNNEQFF
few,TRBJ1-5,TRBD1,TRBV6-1,TGTGCCAGCAGTGAATCAGACAGGGAGAGGCAGCCCCAGCATTTT,CASSESDRERQPQHF
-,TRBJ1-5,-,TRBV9,TGTGCCAGCAGCGAGGGTTGGGGCAATCAGCCCCAGCATTTT,CASSEGWGNQPQHF
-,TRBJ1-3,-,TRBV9,TGTGCCAGCAGCGTCGGGGCGGGTCTGGGCTCTGGAAACACCATATATTTT,CASSVGAGLGSGNTIYF
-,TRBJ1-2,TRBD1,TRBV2,TGTGCCAGCAGGGAACCCGGACAGGGCTTCTATGGCTACACCTTC,CASREPGQGFYGYTF
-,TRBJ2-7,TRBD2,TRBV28,TGTGCCAGCAGGGCGGGCGGGAGCCGCAACGAGCAGTACTTC,CASRAGGSRNEQYF
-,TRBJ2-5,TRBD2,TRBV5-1,TGCGCCAGCAGCTTGGACGGGACTAGCATAGAGACCCAGTACTTC,CASSLDGTSIETQYF
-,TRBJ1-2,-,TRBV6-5,TGTGCCAGCAGGGGACATAACTATGGCTACACCTTC,CASRGHNYGYTF
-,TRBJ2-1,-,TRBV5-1,TGCGCCAGCAGCTTGGCGGGGTCGGTCAATGAGCAGTTCTTC,CASSLAGSVNEQFF
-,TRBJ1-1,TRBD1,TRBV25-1,TGTGCCAGCAGTGCAGGGGGGCCCTTTGAAGCTTTCTTT,CASSAGGPFEAFF
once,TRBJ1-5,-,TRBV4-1,TGCGCCAGCAGCCACCTATACAGGGACAATCAGCCCCAGCATTTT,CASSHLYRDNQPQHF
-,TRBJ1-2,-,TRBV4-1,TGCGCCAGCAGCCAAGTTAACTGGGAGGGTGGCTACACCTTC,CASSQVNWEGGYTF
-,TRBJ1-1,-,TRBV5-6,TGTGCCAGCAGCTCGTACCTTCCGGGGAAGGGGACTGAAGCTTTCTTT,CASSSYLPGKGTEAFF
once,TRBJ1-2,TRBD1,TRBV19,TGTGCCAGTATCGACCCTGGGACAGGGTCAACCTATGGCTACACCTTC,CASIDPGTGSTYGYTF
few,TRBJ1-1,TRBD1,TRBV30,TGTGCCTGGAAGGGGGGCCAGGGGGCGAGTACTGAAGCTTTCTTT,CAWKGGQGASTEAFF
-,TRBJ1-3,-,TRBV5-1,TGCGCCAGCAGCTTGTTTTCTCTCGGACCCCTCTCCTCTGGAAACACCATATATTTT,CASSLFSLGPLSSGNTIYF
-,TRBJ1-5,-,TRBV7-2,TGTGCCAGCAAAGGGCAGGGACTGTCTCAGCCCCAGCATTTT,CASKGQGLSQPQHF
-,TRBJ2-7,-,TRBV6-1,TGTGCCAGCAGTGAGAAGACAGGACCCTTTCCCTACGAGCAGTACTTC,CASSEKTGPFPYEQYF
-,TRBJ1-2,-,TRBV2,TGTGCCAGCGTGGTAGACCGATATGGCTACACCTTC,CASVVDRYGYTF
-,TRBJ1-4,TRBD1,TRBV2,TGTGCCAGCAGGGTACAGGGGGCGCGTACTGAAAAACTGTTTTTT,CASRVQGARTEKLFF
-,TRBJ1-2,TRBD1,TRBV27,TGTGCCAGCAGTCGGAGACAGGGGGGTGGCTACACCTTC,CASSRRQGGGYTF
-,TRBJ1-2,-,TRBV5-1,TGCGCCAGCAGCTCTGGCCTCTCCGGACAGCCATCTTCTGGCTACACCTTC,CASSSGLSGQPSSGYTF
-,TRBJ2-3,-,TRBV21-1,TGTGCCAGCAGCAATTATTCCGGACCTAGCACAGATACGCAGTATTTT,CASSNYSGPSTDTQYF
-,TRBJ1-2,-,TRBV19,TGTGCCAGTACCCTTACCGCCGGGGGGCCTAACAATGGCTACACCTTC,CASTLTAGGPNNGYTF
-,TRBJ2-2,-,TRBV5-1,TGCGCCAGCAGCTGGTCGGCGGAGCACAGAAACACCGGGGAGCTGTTTTTT,CASSWSAEHRNTGELFF
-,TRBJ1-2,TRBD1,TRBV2,TGTGCCAGCAGTGAATCCGTGCGCAGGGGGCGCGATGGCTACACCTTC,CASSESVRRGRDGYTF
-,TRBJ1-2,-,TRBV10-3,TGTGCCATCAGTAGGGCAGGGGATGGCTATGGCTACACCTTC,CAISRAGDGYGYTF